This record looks at one T cell receptor (beta chain) sequence and its context. The repertoire was sequenced with immunoSEQ multiplex PCR; TCRdb's copy has only in-frame clones and lacks some. The sample lists about 16,000 clones, 85% to 90% seen once, with more than 25% in the top ten. This sample is part of a study of blood T cell repertoires in COVID-19. Study overall: In each case, the material was cDNA or gDNA derived from T cells, B-cell-depleted T cells, or PBMCs.

One Seattle source followed patients from active infection through their disease course. This CDR3 region has 15 residues. Trimming took 4 bases from V and 6 from J; bases not matched to a gene: 9. From germline, CDR1 is SNHLY and CDR2 FYNNEI. The clonotype originates from a woman over 75 with COVID-19, enrolled during active disease. This chain links TRBV2 with TRBJ2-3, with 8 bases aligning to TRBD2. The sequenced material came from peripheral blood. The CDR3 reads CASSAAGGRVDTQYF. The DNA for the CDR3 is TGTGCCAGCAGTGCGGCGGGGGGCCGGGTGGATACGCAGTATTTT.